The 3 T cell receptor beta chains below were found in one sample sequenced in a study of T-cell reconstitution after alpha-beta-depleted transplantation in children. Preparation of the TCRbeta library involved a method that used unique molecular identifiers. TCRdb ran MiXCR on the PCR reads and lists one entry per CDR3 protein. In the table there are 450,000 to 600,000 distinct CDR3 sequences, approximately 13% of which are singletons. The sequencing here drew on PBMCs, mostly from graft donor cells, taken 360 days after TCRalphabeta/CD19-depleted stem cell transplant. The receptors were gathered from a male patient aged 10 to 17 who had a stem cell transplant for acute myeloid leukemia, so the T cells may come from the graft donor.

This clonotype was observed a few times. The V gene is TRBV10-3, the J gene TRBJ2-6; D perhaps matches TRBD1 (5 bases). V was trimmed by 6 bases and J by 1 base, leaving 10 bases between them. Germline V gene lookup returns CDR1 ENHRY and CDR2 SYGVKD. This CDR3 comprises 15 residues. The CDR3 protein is CAISVTASGANVLTF. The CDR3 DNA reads TGTGCCATCAGCGTGACAGCATCTGGGGCCAACGTCCTGACTTTC.

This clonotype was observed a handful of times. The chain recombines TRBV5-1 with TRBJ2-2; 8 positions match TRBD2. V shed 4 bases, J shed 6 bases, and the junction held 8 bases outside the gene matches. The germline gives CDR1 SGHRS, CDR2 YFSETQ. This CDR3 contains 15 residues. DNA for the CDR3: TGCGCCAGCAGCCTGGGACTAGTCCTAGCCGGGGAGCTGTTTTTT. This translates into CASSLGLVLAGELFF.

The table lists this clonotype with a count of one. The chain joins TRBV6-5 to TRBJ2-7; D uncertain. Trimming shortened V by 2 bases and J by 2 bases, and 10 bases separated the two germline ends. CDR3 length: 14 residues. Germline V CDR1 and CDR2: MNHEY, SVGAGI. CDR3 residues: CASSYGLKPYEQYF. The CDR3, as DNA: TGTGCCAGCAGTTACGGGCTTAAACCCTACGAGCAGTACTTC.